One T cell receptor beta chain is described in this entry. The sample originates from a study of blood T cell repertoires in COVID-19. Study-wide context: The origin of the acute and convalescent COVID-19 samples was the United States, Italy and Spain. Nucleic acid was either cDNA or gDNA, and it came from T cells, B-cell-depleted T cells, or PBMCs.

TCRdb's table, derived via immunoSEQ multiplex PCR, lists solely in-frame clones and lacks some. The sample has more than 200,000 clones, around four fifths seen once; the top ten hold roughly a tenth. This CDR3 comprises 13 residues. Trimming removed 1 base at V and 5 bases at J, with 8 bases between. Per the germline V gene, CDR1 is LGHNT and CDR2 is FRNRAP. This TCR was sampled from a woman older than 75 with COVID-19, enrolled during active disease. Sequencing input: peripheral blood. The V call is TRBV12-5, the J call TRBJ2-5, with no clear D. DNA for the CDR3: TGTGCTAGTGGTTTGGACGCCGGGGAGACCCAGTACTTC. It is translated as CASGLDAGETQYF.